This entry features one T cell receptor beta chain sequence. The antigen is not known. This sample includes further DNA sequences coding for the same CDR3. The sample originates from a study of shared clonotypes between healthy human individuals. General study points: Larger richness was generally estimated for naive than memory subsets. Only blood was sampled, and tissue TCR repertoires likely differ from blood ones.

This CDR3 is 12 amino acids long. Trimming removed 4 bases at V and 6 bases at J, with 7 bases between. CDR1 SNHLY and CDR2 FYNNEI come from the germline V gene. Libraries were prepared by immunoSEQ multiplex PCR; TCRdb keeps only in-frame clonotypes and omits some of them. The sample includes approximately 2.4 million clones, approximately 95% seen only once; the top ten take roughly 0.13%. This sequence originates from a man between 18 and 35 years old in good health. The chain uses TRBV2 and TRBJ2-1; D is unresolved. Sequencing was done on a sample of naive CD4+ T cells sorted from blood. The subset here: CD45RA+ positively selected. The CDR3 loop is CASSGQGNEQFF. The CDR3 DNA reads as TGTGCCAGCAGTGGACAAGGCAATGAGCAGTTCTTC.